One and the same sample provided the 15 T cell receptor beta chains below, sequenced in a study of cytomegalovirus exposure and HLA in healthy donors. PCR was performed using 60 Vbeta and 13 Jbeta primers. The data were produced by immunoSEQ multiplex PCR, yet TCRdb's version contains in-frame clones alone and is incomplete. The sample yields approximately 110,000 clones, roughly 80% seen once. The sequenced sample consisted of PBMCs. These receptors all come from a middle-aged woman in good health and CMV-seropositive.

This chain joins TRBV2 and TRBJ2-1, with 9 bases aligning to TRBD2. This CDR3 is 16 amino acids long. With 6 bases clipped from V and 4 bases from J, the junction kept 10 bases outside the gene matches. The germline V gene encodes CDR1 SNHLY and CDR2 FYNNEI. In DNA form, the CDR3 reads TGTGCCAGCAGCCCCGTTGGACTAGCGTTTTACAATGAGCAGTTCTTC. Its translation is CASSPVGLAFYNEQFF.

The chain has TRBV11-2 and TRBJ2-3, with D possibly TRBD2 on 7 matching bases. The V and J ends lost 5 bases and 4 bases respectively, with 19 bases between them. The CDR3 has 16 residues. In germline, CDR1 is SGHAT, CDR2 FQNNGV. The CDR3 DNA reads TGTGCCAGCAGCCAAATAAGGGGGGGCTGGCCAGATACGCAGTATTTT. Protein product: CASSQIRGGWPDTQYF.

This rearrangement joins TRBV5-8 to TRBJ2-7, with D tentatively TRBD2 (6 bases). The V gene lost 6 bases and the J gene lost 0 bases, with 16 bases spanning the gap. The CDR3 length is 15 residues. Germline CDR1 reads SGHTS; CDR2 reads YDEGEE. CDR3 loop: CASTPGDFRSYEQYF. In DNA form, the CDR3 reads TGTGCCAGCACCCCGGGGGATTTCCGCTCCTACGAGCAGTACTTC.

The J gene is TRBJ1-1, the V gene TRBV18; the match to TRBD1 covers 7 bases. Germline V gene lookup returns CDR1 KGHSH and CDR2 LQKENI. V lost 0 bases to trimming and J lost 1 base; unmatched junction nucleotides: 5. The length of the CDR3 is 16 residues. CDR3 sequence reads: CASSPPRGQGNTEAFF. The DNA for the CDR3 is TGTGCCAGCTCACCACCTAGGGGGCAGGGGAACACTGAAGCTTTCTTT. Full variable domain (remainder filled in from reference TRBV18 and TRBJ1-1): NAGVMQNPRHLVRRRGQEARLRCSPMKGHSHVYWYRQLPEEGLKFMVYLQKENIIDESGMPKERFSAEFPKEGPSILRIQQVVRGDSAAYFCASSPPRGQGNTEAFFGQGTRLTVV.

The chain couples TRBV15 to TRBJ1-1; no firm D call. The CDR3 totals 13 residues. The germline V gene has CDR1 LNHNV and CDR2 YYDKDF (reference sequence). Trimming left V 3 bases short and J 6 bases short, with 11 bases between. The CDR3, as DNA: TGTGCCACCAGCAGCCCCCAGTCCGCTGAAGCTTTCTTT. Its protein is CATSSPQSAEAFF.

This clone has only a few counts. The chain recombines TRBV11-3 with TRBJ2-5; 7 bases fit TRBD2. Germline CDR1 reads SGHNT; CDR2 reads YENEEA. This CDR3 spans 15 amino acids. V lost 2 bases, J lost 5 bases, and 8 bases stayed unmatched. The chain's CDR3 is CASSLRAGRTETQYF. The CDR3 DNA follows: TGTGCCAGCAGCTTAAGAGCGGGGAGGACGGAGACCCAGTACTTC.

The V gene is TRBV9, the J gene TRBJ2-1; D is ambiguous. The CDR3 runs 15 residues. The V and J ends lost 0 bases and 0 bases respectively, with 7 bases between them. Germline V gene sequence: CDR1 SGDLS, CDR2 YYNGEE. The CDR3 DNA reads TGTGCCAGCAGCGTAGTGAGGAGCTCCTACAATGAGCAGTTCTTC. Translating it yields CASSVVRSSYNEQFF. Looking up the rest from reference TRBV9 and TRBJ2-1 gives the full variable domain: DSGVTQTPKHLITATGQRVTLRCSPRSGDLSVYWYQQSLDQGLQFLIQYYNGEERAKGNILERFSAQQFPDLHSELNLSSLELGDSALYFCASSVVRSSYNEQFFGPGTRLTVL.

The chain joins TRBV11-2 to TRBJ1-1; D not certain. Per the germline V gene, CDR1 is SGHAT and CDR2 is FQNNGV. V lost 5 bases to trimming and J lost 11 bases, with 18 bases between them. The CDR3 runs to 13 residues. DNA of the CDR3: TGTGCCAGCAGCCACATCCAACGGAGGCTGGCTTTCTTT. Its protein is CASSHIQRRLAFF. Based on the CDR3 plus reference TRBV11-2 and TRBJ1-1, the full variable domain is EAGVAQSPRYKIIEKRQSVAFWCNPISGHATLYWYQQILGQGPKLLIQFQNNGVVDDSQLPKDRFSAERLKGVDSTLKIQPAKLEDSAVYLCASSHIQRRLAFFGQGTRLTVV.

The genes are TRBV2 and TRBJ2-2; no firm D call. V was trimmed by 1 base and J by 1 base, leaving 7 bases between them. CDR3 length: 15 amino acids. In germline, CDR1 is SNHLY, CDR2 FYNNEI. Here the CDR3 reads CASSEEAGNTGELFF. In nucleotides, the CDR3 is TGTGCCAGCAGTGAAGAAGCAGGGAACACCGGGGAGCTGTTTTTT.

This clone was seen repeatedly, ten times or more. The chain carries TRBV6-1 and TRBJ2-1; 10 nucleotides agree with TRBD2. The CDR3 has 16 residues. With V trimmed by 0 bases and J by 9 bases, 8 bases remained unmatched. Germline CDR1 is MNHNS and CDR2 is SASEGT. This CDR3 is CASSEAPSGSGGEQFF. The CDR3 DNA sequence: TGTGCCAGCAGTGAAGCACCTAGCGGGAGCGGGGGTGAGCAGTTCTTC.

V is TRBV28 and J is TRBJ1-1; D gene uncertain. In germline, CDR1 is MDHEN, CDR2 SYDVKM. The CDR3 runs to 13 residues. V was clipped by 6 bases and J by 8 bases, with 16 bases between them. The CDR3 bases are TGTGCCAGCAGCCTTACCGGGGTGGGGGAAGCTTTCTTT. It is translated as CASSLTGVGEAFF.

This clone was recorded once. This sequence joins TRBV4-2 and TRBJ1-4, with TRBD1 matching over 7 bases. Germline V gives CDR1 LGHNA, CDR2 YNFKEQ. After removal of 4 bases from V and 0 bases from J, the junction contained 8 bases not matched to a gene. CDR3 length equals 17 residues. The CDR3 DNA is TGTGCCAGCAGCCGGGACAGAGAATTCACAACTAATGAAAAACTGTTTTTT. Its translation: CASSRDREFTTNEKLFF.

CDR3 sequence reads: CASSGRAYSNQPQHF. CDR3 nucleotides: TGTGCCAGCAGTGGCAGGGCTTATAGCAATCAGCCCCAGCATTTT. The chain recombines TRBV2 with TRBJ1-5, with D tentatively TRBD1 (5 bases). This CDR3 is 15 amino acids long. Germline CDR1 is SNHLY and CDR2 is FYNNEI. Between the trimmed V and J ends, which lost 4 bases and 0 bases, there was a span of 10 bases.

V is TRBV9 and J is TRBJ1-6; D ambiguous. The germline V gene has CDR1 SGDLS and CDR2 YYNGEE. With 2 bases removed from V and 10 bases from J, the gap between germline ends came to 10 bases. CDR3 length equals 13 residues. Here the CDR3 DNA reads TGTGCCAGCAGCGTGGTCCCCCGGTCACCCCTCCACTTT. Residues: CASSVVPRSPLHF.

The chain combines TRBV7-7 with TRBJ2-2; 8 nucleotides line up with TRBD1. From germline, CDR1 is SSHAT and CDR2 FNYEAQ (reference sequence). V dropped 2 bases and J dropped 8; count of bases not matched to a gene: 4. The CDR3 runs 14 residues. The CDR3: CASSLSQGAGELFF. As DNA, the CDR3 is TGTGCCAGCAGCTTATCCCAGGGGGCTGGGGAGCTGTTTTTT.